This T cell receptor beta chain originates from a study of Ad26.COV2.S vaccination and SARS-CoV-2 variants. Whole-study results and caveats: Vaccinees and placebo recipients showed similar non-spike TCR breadth.

This CDR3 region has 14 residues. V lost 0 bases to trimming and J lost 5 bases, with 11 bases between them. The V gene's germline CDR1 is SGHRS and CDR2 YFSETQ. Profiled with immunoSEQ multiplex PCR; TCRdb holds only in-frame clones, not every one. The sample shows approximately 400,000 clones, roughly four fifths of them seen only once. Note on this clone: No antigen is known for it.

As to treatment: about 20 received Ad26.COV2.S at low or high dose, single or two shots; about 5 received placebo; per-sample allocation not given. Material that was analyzed had been drawn on day 63 after the first vaccine or placebo injection. A Boston adult aged 18-55 years was the donor. The material was peripheral blood, obtained in a trial of Ad26.COV2.S vaccine versus placebo. The sequence was collected from a person aged 18-60 years who received the Ad26.COV2.S COVID-19 vaccine or a placebo. This sequence joins TRBV5-1 and TRBJ2-5, with D unresolved. CDR3 nucleotide sequence: TGCGCCAGCAGCTTGGCCACCTCGGGCGAGACCCAGTACTTC. It translates to CASSLATSGETQYF.